Shown below are 21 T cell receptor beta chains from a single sample sequenced in a study of blood T cell repertoires in COVID-19. Only in-frame clones appear in the TCRdb table, and some are missing; sequencing was by immunoSEQ multiplex PCR. The sample lists 37,000 or so clones, over 70% occurring once. Sequenced input: peripheral blood. The source of these receptors is a man aged 80 or over with active or convalescent COVID-19.

The table lists this clone with a count of one. J is TRBJ1-3 and V is TRBV2, with TRBD1 matching over 8 bases. The V segment lost 3 bases and the J segment 3 bases; nucleotides outside the gene matches: 7. The length of the CDR3 is 16 residues. Germline V gives CDR1 SNHLY, CDR2 FYNNEI. The CDR3 loop is CASSEWTGSGGNTIYF. In DNA, the CDR3 is TGTGCCAGCAGTGAGTGGACAGGGAGTGGTGGAAACACCATATATTTT.

This chain joins TRBV20-1 and TRBJ1-1, with 12 bases identical to TRBD1. CDR1 is DFQATT, CDR2 SNEGSKA, per germline (reference sequence). V dropped 3 bases and J dropped 6; count of bases not matched to a gene: 8. The CDR3 has 15 residues. For the CDR3, the DNA is TGCAGTGCTAGTTGGTCGGGACAGGGGGCCGCTGAAGCTTTCTTT. Translating it yields CSASWSGQGAAEAFF.

The chain couples TRBV27 to TRBJ2-7; D is perhaps TRBD1 (6 bases). CDR1 is MNHEY and CDR2 is SMNVEV in the germline V gene (reference sequence). Trimming cost V 5 bases and J 2 bases, with 13 bases left between them. This CDR3 comprises 14 residues. The CDR3: CASSPRDIPYEQYF. DNA for the CDR3: TGTGCCAGCAGTCCCCGGGACATCCCCTACGAGCAGTACTTC.

The chain uses TRBV18 and TRBJ2-4; D possibly corresponds to TRBD1 (6 bases). The germline gives CDR1 KGHSH, CDR2 LQKENI. This CDR3 has 14 amino acids. V was cut by 5 bases and J by 5 bases, with 13 bases left in between. In DNA, the CDR3 is TGTGCCAGCTCAAAGGGGGTAAACGAAAACATTCAGTACTTC. Translating it yields CASSKGVNENIQYF.

The J gene is TRBJ1-2, the V gene TRBV7-2; D remains unclear. The CDR3 extends over 14 amino acids. The ends were cut back, 1 base at V and 4 bases at J, with 10 bases in the middle. CDR1 is SGHTA and CDR2 is FQGNSA in the germline V gene. As DNA, the CDR3 is TGTGCCAGCAGCTTAGGGGAGAGGCGCTATGGCTACACCTTC. It is translated as CASSLGERRYGYTF.

This clone was seen a few times. The chain has TRBV5-5 and TRBJ1-2; D gene unclear. This CDR3 spans 13 amino acids. Germline loops: CDR1 SGHKS, CDR2 YYEKEE (reference sequence). V was shortened by 4 bases and J by 4 bases, with 11 bases between the two germline ends. The CDR3 coding sequence is TGTGCCAGCAGCCCCCGAGCCGGCTATGGCTACACCTTC. The encoded protein is CASSPRAGYGYTF.

This rearrangement joins TRBV5-4 to TRBJ2-3, with TRBD2 matching over 7 bases. The germline V gene encodes CDR1 SGHNT and CDR2 YYREEE (reference sequence). This CDR3 region has 13 residues. The CDR3 reads CAGARGGSDTQYF. CDR3 nucleotides: TGTGCGGGAGCCCGGGGAGGGTCAGATACGCAGTATTTT.

In its sample, this clone was seen once. The rearrangement joins TRBV5-6 to TRBJ1-2; 9 bases agree with TRBD1. CDR3 length: 18 residues. With 0 bases clipped from V and 4 bases from J, the junction kept 13 bases outside the gene matches. Germline CDR1 and CDR2: SGHDT and YYEEEE. The CDR3 reads CASSLARTGESMGYGYTF. The DNA of the CDR3 is TGTGCCAGCAGCTTGGCGAGGACAGGGGAATCGATGGGCTATGGCTACACCTTC.

The rearrangement uses TRBV9 and TRBJ2-1; tentatively, D is TRBD2 (6 bases). There are 15 residues in the CDR3. Germline-derived CDR1 and CDR2 are SGDLS and YYNGEE. Trimming left V 0 bases short and J 5 bases short, with 12 bases between. The CDR3 spells CASSVGPGEDNEQFF. The CDR3 bases are TGTGCCAGCAGCGTAGGTCCGGGGGAAGACAATGAGCAGTTCTTC.

This clone was observed once. The chain couples TRBV29-1 to TRBJ2-3, with D possibly TRBD2 on 6 matching bases. Germline CDR1 reads SQVTM; CDR2 reads ANQGSEA. The CDR3 consists of 15 residues. Trimming removed 6 bases at V and 1 base at J, with 17 bases between. CDR3 DNA sequence: TGCAGCGTCGCCCGGTTTGGGGAGGGCACAGATACGCAGTATTTT. It translates to CSVARFGEGTDTQYF.

The chain combines TRBV18 with TRBJ2-1, with 7 bases fitting TRBD2. This CDR3 is built from 17 residues. Germline CDR1 is KGHSH and CDR2 is LQKENI. The trim removed 4 bases at V and 0 bases at J, leaving 9 bases unmatched. CDR3 in DNA: TGTGCCAGCTCACTCTATCGGACTAGGAGCTCCTACAATGAGCAGTTCTTC. Translation gives CASSLYRTRSSYNEQFF. Full variable domain (remainder filled in from reference TRBV18 and TRBJ2-1): NAGVMQNPRHLVRRRGQEARLRCSPMKGHSHVYWYRQLPEEGLKFMVYLQKENIIDESGMPKERFSAEFPKEGPSILRIQQVVRGDSAAYFCASSLYRTRSSYNEQFFGPGTRLTVL.

The DNA for the CDR3 is TGTGCCACCAGTGGACAGGGTGAGTACGAGCAGTACTTC. Translation gives CATSGQGEYEQYF. The chain couples TRBV24-1 to TRBJ2-7; 7 positions agree with TRBD1. Looked up from germline, CDR1 is KGHDR and CDR2 is SFDVKD. There are 13 residues in the CDR3. Trimming removed 5 bases from V and 4 bases from J; junction bases left unmatched: 4.

This chain links TRBV2 with TRBJ2-7; no reliable D call. Germline assignment: CDR1 SNHLY and CDR2 FYNNEI. V gave up 7 bases and J gave up 3 bases, with 10 bases separating them. This CDR3 is 12 amino acids long. For the CDR3, the DNA is TGTGCCAGCATCACCGCCGGCTACGAGCAGTACTTC. This codes for CASITAGYEQYF.

This clone was seen just once. CDR3 bases: TGTGCCAGCAGCTTGAAGACGGGAGGGGGGATAGAGACCCAGTACTTC. It specifies CASSLKTGGGIETQYF. V and J are TRBV5-4 and TRBJ2-5; 8 bases are shared with TRBD2. Germline CDR1 reads SGHNT; CDR2 reads YYREEE (reference sequence). Germline trimming cut 1 base from V and 4 bases from J; bases unmatched to any gene: 9. The CDR3 covers 16 residues.

This chain connects TRBV7-2 to TRBJ2-3; TRBD1 aligns across 7 bases. This CDR3 has 14 residues. V was clipped by 0 bases and J by 8 bases; unmatched bases: 5. Germline V gene lookup returns CDR1 SGHTA and CDR2 FQGNSA. This CDR3 is CASSLAQGSRTQYF. In nucleotides, the CDR3 is TGTGCCAGCAGCTTAGCACAGGGGAGTCGTACGCAGTATTTT.

This chain uses TRBV18 with TRBJ1-5, with D tentatively TRBD1 (6 bases). V was trimmed by 3 bases and J by 0 bases, leaving 9 bases between them. CDR1 is KGHSH, CDR2 LQKENI, per germline. The CDR3 runs 15 residues. CDR3 residues: CASSPVGHSNQPQHF. The CDR3 DNA reads as TGTGCCAGCTCACCCGTGGGACATAGCAATCAGCCCCAGCATTTT.

This chain joins TRBV5-1 and TRBJ2-6, with a weak D call TRBD2 (6 bases). The CDR3 runs to 17 residues. Trimming stripped 6 bases from V and 1 base from J, with 17 bases between. In germline, CDR1 is SGHRS, CDR2 YFSETQ. CDR3 residues: CASNTGTESSGANVLTF. The CDR3 coding sequence is TGCGCCAGCAACACCGGGACTGAAAGTTCTGGGGCCAACGTCCTGACTTTC.

This rearrangement joins TRBV6-5 to TRBJ1-6, with D perhaps matching TRBD1 (6 bases). V lost 3 bases and J 9 bases, leaving 15 bases between the germline ends. This CDR3 region has 15 residues. CDR1 and CDR2 from the germline V gene are MNHEY and SVGAGI. For the CDR3, the DNA is TGTGCCAGCAGTTATGTAGGTGGGGGCGGTTCACCCCTCCACTTT. It yields the protein CASSYVGGGGSPLHF.

The chain carries TRBV5-1 and TRBJ2-6, with TRBD1 identical over 8 bases. The CDR3 loop spans 19 amino acids. The ends lost 4 bases at V and 3 bases at J; junction bases unmatched: 15. The germline CDR1 and CDR2 sequences are SGHRS and YFSETQ. CDR3 in DNA: TGCGCCAGCAGCGGCACGGAGACAGGGGCAAGACTTGGGGCCAACGTCCTGACTTTC. Translated: CASSGTETGARLGANVLTF.

V is TRBV6-1 and J is TRBJ2-5; D is uncertain. The length of the CDR3 is 14 residues. Germline CDR1 and CDR2: MNHNS and SASEGT. Trimming pared 4 bases from V and 5 bases from J, leaving 14 bases between. The CDR3 nucleotides are TGTGCCAGCAGTGGCAACCGTAGTGCGGAGACCCAGTACTTC. Its protein is CASSGNRSAETQYF.

The gene calls are TRBV2 and TRBJ2-5, with D possibly being TRBD1 (6 bases). The V end was cut by 6 bases, the J end by 5 bases, with 10 bases between. This CDR3 is 12 amino acids long. Germline lookup yields CDR1 SNHLY and CDR2 FYNNEI. CDR3 nucleotides: TGTGCCAGCAGCAGGGGACGGGAGACCCAGTACTTC. This codes for CASSRGRETQYF.